This TCR beta chain was documented in a study of early T cells in non-severe SARS-CoV-2 infection. A remark on this clonotype: No antigen is known for it.

Individual cDNA molecules were tagged with unique molecular identifiers. One entry per CDR3 protein, called by TCRdb with MiXCR from the 5' RACE reads. The sample gives over 75,000 distinct CDR3 sequences, 13% of which show up once; about 2.1% is in the top ten. Findings and caveats of the study: Comparison of clonotypes with VDJdb favored anti-spike CD8 responses while missing private and CD4 specificities.

The CDR3 consists of 12 residues. V lost 6 bases to trimming and J lost 10 bases; unmatched junction nucleotides: 8. Germline CDR1 is DFQATT and CDR2 is SNEGSKA (reference sequence). The rearrangement links TRBV20-1 to TRBJ2-1, with 8 positions matching TRBD2. The clonotype originates from an adult who was a healthcare worker with PCR-confirmed SARS-CoV-2 infection or an uninfected control (not recorded which). Sequencing was done on a sample of whole blood. The DNA for the CDR3 is TGCAGTGCACATCCGGGACTAGGGGAGCAGTTCTTC. Translation: CSAHPGLGEQFF.